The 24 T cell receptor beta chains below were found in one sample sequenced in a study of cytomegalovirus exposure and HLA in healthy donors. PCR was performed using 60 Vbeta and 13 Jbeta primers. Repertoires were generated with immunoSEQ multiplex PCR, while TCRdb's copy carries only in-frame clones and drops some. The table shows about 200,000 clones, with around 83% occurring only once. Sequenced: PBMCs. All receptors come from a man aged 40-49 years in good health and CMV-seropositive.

CDR3 coding DNA: TGTGCCTGGGGACTAGCGGGCACAGATACGCAGTATTTT. As protein: CAWGLAGTDTQYF. The V and J genes are TRBV30 and TRBJ2-3; 10 bases line up with TRBD2. CDR1 and CDR2 from the germline V gene are GTSNPN and SVGIG (reference sequence). V shed 5 bases, J shed 1 base, and the junction held 0 bases outside the gene matches. CDR3 size: 13 residues.

The CDR3 loop reads CASSTSGQGLAGGYNEQFF. The CDR3 nucleotides are TGTGCCAGCAGCACCTCGGGACAGGGCTTAGCGGGAGGGTACAATGAGCAGTTCTTC. The rearrangement joins TRBV9 to TRBJ2-1; 11 positions agree with TRBD2. Germline CDR1 is SGDLS and CDR2 is YYNGEE. The CDR3 has 19 amino acids. The V gene end was trimmed by 4 bases and the J gene end by 4 bases; junction bases not matched to a gene: 16. Full variable domain (missing parts from reference TRBV9 and TRBJ2-1): DSGVTQTPKHLITATGQRVTLRCSPRSGDLSVYWYQQSLDQGLQFLIQYYNGEERAKGNILERFSAQQFPDLHSELNLSSLELGDSALYFCASSTSGQGLAGGYNEQFFGPGTRLTVL.

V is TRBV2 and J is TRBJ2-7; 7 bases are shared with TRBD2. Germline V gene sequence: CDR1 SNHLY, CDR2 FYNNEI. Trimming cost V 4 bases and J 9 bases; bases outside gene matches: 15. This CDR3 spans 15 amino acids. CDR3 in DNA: TGTGCCAGCAGTGTCACCAGGATAGCGGGTGAGATGCAGTACTTC. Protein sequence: CASSVTRIAGEMQYF.

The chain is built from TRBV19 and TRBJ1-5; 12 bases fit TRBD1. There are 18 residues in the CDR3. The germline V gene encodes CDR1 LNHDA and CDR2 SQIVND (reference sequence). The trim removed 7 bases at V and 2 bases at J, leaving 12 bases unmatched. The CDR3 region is CASKGDRGRIFGNQPQHF. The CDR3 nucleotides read TGTGCCAGTAAAGGGGACAGGGGGCGTATATTCGGCAATCAGCCCCAGCATTTT.

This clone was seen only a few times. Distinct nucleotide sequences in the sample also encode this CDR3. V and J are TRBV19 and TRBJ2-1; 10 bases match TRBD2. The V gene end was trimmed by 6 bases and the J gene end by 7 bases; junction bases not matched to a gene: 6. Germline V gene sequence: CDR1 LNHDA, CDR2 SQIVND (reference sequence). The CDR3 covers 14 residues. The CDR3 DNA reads TGTGCCAGTAGCCTAGCGGGAGCTGGGAATGAGCAGTTCTTC. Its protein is CASSLAGAGNEQFF. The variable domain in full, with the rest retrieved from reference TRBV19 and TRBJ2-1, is DGGITQSPKYLFRKEGQNVTLSCEQNLNHDAMYWYRQDPGQGLRLIYYSQIVNDFQKGDIAEGYSVSREKKESFPLTVTSAQKNPTAFYLCASSLAGAGNEQFFGPGTRLTVL.

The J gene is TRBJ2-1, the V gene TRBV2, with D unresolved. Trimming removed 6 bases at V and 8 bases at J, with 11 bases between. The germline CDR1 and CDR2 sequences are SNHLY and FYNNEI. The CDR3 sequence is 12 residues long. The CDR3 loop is CASRRNGDEQFF. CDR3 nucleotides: TGTGCCAGCAGGAGGAATGGAGATGAGCAGTTCTTC.

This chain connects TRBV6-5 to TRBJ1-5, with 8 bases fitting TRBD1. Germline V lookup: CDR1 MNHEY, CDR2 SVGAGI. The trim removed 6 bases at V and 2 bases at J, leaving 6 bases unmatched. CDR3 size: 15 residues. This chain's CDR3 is CASRTNRGGNQPQHF. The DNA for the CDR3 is TGTGCCAGCAGAACCAACAGGGGGGGCAATCAGCCCCAGCATTTT.

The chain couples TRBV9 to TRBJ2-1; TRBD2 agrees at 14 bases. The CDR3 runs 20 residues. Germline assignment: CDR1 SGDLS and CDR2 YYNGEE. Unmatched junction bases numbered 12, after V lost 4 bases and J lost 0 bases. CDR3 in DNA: TGTGCCAGCAGCCGTGAGTTGGGACTAGCGGGAGACCTCTCCTACAATGAGCAGTTCTTC. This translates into CASSRELGLAGDLSYNEQFF.

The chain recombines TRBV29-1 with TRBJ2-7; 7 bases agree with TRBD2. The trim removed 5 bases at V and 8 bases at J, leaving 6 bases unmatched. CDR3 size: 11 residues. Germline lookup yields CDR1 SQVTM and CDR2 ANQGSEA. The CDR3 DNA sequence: TGCAGCGTTACCGGGGAGGGTCAGCAGTACTTC. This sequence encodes CSVTGEGQQYF.

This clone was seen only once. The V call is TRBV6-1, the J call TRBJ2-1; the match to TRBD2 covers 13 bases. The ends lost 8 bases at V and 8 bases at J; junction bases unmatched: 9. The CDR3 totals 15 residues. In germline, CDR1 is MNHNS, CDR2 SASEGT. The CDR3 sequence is CASWGRTSGRDEQFF. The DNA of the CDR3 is TGTGCCAGCTGGGGTCGGACTAGCGGGAGAGATGAGCAGTTCTTC.

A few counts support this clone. The CDR3 loop is CASSQGQGQPQHF. DNA of the CDR3: TGTGCCAGCAGCCAAGGCCAGGGTCAGCCCCAGCATTTT. The rearrangement uses TRBV14 and TRBJ1-5; D might be TRBD1 (5 bases). The CDR3 totals 13 residues. Germline V CDR1 and CDR2: SGHDN, FVKESK. V was pared by 1 base and J by 6 bases, with 7 bases between.

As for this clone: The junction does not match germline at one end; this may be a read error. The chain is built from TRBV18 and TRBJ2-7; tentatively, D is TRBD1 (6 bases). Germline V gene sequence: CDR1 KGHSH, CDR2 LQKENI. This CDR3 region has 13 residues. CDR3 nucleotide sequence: TGCGCCAGCTCACGAACACAGGGTTACGAGCAGTACTTC. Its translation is CASSRTQGYEQYF.

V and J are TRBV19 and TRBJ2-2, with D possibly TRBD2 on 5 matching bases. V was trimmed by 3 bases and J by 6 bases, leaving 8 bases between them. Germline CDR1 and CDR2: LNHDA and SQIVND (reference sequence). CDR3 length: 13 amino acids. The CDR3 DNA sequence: TGTGCCAGTAGTATTGAGGGCTCCGGGGAGCTGTTTTTT. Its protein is CASSIEGSGELFF.

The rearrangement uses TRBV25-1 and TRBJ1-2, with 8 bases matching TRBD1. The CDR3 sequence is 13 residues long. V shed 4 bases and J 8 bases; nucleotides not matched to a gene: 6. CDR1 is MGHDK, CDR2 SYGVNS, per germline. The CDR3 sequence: CASSAPTGEGYTF. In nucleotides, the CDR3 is TGTGCCAGCAGTGCACCGACAGGGGAAGGCTACACCTTC.

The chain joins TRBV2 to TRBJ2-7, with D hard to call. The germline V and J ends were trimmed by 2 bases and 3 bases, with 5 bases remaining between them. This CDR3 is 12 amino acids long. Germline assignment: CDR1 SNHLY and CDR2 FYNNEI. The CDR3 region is CASSERYYEQYF. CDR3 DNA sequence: TGTGCCAGCAGTGAACGGTACTACGAGCAGTACTTC.

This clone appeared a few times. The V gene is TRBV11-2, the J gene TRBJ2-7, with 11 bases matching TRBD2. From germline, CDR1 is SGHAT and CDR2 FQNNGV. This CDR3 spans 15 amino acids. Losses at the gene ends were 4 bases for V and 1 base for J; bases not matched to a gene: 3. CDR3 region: CASSSRLAGSYEQYF. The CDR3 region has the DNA TGTGCCAGCAGCTCTCGACTAGCGGGGTCCTACGAGCAGTACTTC.

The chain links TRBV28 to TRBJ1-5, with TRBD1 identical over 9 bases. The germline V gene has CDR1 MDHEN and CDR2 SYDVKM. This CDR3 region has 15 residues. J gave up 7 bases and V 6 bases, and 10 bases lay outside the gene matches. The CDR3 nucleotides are TGTGCCAGCAGGACAGGGGGGACTTTAGTGCAGCCCCAGCATTTT. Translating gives CASRTGGTLVQPQHF.

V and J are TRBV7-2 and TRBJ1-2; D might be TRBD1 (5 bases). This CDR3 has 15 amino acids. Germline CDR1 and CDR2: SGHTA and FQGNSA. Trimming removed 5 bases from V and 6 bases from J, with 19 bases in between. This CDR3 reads CASSIARGTSDGYTF. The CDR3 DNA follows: TGTGCCAGCAGCATCGCCCGAGGGACTTCGGATGGCTACACCTTC.

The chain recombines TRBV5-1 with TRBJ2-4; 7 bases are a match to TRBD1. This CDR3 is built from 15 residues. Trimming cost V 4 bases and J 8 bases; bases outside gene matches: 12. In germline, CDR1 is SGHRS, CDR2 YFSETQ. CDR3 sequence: CASSPVGTEGDIQYF. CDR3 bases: TGCGCCAGCAGCCCCGTAGGGACAGAGGGAGACATTCAGTACTTC. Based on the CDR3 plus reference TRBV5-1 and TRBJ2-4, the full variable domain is KAGVTQTPRYLIKTRGQQVTLSCSPISGHRSVSWYQQTPGQGLQFLFEYFSETQRNKGNFPGRFSGRQFSNSRSEMNVSTLELGDSALYLCASSPVGTEGDIQYFGAGTRLSVL.

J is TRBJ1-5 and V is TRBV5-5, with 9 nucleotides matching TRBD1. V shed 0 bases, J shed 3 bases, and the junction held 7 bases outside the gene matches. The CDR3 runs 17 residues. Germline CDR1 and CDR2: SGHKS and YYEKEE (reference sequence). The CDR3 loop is CASSLGTGDASNQPQHF. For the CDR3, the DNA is TGTGCCAGCAGCTTGGGGACAGGGGACGCCTCCAATCAGCCCCAGCATTTT.

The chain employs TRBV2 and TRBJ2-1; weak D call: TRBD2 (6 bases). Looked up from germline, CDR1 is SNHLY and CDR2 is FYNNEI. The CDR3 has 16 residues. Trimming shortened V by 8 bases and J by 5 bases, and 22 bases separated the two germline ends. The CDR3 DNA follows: TGTGCCAGCGCACCCAACCCGGGACTCCTGAACAATGAGCAGTTCTTC. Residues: CASAPNPGLLNNEQFF.

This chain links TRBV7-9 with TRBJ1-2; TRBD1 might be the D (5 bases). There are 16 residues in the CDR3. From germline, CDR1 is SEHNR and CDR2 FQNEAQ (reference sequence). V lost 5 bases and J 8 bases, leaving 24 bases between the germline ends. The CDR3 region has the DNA TGTGCCAGCAGCCGCCCCTTGGACACTCCCGGACGAGGCTACACCTTC. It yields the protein CASSRPLDTPGRGYTF.

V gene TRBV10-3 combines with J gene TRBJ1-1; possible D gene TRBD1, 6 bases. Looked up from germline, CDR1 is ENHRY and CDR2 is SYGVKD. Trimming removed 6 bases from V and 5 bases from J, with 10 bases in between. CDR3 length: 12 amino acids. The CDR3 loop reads CAIRTGKTEAFF. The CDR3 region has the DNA TGTGCCATCAGAACAGGGAAAACTGAAGCTTTCTTT.

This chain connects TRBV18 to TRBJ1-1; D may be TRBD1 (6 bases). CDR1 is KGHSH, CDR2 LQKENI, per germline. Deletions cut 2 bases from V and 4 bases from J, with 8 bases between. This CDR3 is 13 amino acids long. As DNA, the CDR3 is TGTGCCAGCTCACCAAGGGGGATCACTGAAGCTTTCTTT. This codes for CASSPRGITEAFF.